This T cell receptor (beta chain) derives from a study of cytomegalovirus exposure and HLA in healthy donors. Study-wide findings and caveats: A prior analysis recorded that most TCR beta V segments were productive about 87% or about 30% of the time. The presence/absence work took it that sequencing depth was about the same across donors.

This clone was observed once. Its antigen remains unidentified. The primer mix had 60 Vbeta and 13 Jbeta primers. Produced via immunoSEQ multiplex PCR; TCRdb's table is partial and in-frame only. The repertoire holds 130,000 to 150,000 clones, with 60% to 80% as singletons. CDR1 is GTSNPN and CDR2 is SVGIG in the germline V gene (reference sequence). This CDR3 contains 12 residues. The junction had 5 bases not matched to a gene; V was cut back by 6 bases and J by 4 bases. The sample taken for sequencing was PBMCs. The receptor was derived from a male donor in good health and CMV-seronegative. The V and J genes are TRBV30 and TRBJ1-2; 7 nucleotides agree with TRBD1. The chain's CDR3 is CACGPGGYGYTF. Written as DNA, the CDR3 is TGTGCCTGTGGGCCAGGGGGCTATGGCTACACCTTC.